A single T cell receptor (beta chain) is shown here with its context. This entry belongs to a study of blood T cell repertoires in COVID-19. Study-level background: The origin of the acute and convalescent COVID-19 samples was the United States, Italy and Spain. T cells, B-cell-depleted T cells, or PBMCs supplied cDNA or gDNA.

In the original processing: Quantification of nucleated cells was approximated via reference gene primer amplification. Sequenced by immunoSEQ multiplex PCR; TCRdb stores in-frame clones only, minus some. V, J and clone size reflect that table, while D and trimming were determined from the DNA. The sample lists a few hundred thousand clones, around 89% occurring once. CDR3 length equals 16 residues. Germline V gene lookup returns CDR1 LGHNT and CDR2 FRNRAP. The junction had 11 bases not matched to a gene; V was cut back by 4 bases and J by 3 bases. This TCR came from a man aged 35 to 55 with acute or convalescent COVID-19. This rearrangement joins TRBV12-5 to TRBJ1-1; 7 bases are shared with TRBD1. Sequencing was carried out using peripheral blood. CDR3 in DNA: TGTGCTAGTGGTTCCATAATACAGGGGATATACACTGAAGCTTTCTTT. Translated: CASGSIIQGIYTEAFF.